The entry that follows covers one TCR beta chain sequence. Its antigen remains unidentified. The record originates from a study of blood T cells in healthy people across ages. Study-level findings and limits: Estimates drawn from one million T cells were deemed to understate diversity. Among T cells, TCR beta diversity per million cells dropped roughly linearly as age rose. TCR beta diversity tracked closely with naive T cell percentage.

There are 14 residues in the CDR3. Germline values: CDR1 MNHNS, CDR2 SASEGT. V lost 1 base and J 4 bases, leaving 8 bases between the germline ends. The authors ran a second PCR of roughly 6 to 12 cycles using a sample-barcoded 5' primer and a J-beta primer mix. TCRdb processed the 5' RACE reads anew with MiXCR; each CDR3 protein has one entry. The table has 550,000 to 650,000 distinct CDR3 sequences, about 30% seen once. This rearrangement joins TRBV6-1 to TRBJ2-1, with D unresolved. Sequenced sample: blood. The TCR comes from a woman older than 75 in good health. CDR3 bases: TGTGCCAGCAGTGAAGGGCACGGTTACAATGAGCAGTTCTTC. Its protein is CASSEGHGYNEQFF.